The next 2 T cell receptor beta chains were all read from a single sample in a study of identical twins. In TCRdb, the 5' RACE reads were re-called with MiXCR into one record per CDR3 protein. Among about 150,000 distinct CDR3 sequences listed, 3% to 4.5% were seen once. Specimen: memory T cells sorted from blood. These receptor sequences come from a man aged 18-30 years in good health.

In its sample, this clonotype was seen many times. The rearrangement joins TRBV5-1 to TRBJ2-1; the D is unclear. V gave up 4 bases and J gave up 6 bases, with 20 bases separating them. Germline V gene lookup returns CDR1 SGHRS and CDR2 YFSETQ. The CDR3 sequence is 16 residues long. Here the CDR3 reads CASSPSSVPGRNEQFF. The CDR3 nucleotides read TGCGCCAGCAGCCCTTCATCCGTACCTGGGCGCAATGAGCAGTTCTTC.

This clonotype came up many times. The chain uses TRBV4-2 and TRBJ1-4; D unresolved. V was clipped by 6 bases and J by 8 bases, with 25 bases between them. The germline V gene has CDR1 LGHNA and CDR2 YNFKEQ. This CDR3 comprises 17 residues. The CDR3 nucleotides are TGTGCCAGCAGGTTGACCAATCGAGGCCCCAAGGGAGAAAAACTGTTTTTT. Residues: CASRLTNRGPKGEKLFF.